The source of this T cell receptor (beta chain) is a study of chemoradiotherapy in HPV16-positive cancers. In the study overall: Functional T-cell assays on a couple of HPV16-positive patients' cells defined candidate HPV-specific clones and common TCR motifs. Points from the study as a whole: Candidate HPV-specific clones and E7-related TCR motifs grew in tumor during treatment.

The data were produced by immunoSEQ multiplex PCR, yet TCRdb's version contains in-frame clones alone and is incomplete. This sample has some 5,500 clones, with under 85% found just once. V gave up 9 bases and J gave up 0 bases, with 18 bases separating them. The germline V gene has CDR1 SGHRS and CDR2 YFSETQ. The CDR3 contains 15 residues. A note on this clone: The antigen remains unidentified.

This sequence joins TRBV5-1 and TRBJ1-1; no firm D call. The sample was taken from a patient who underwent chemoradiotherapy. This TCR derives from a human donor with HPV-associated anogenital cancer. The CDR3 spells CATRRLAGLNTEAFF. In DNA form, the CDR3 reads TGCGCCACCCGGAGGTTGGCGGGATTGAACACTGAAGCTTTCTTT. Using reference TRBV5-1 and TRBJ1-1 for the parts outside the CDR3, the full variable domain is KAGVTQTPRYLIKTRGQQVTLSCSPISGHRSVSWYQQTPGQGLQFLFEYFSETQRNKGNFPGRFSGRQFSNSRSEMNVSTLELGDSALYLCATRRLAGLNTEAFFGQGTRLTVV.